The sequence of this TCR beta chain was determined in a study of a mutant IDH1 vaccine in newly diagnosed glioma. Background on the study: In weeks 1, 3, 5, 7, 11, 15, 19 and 23, patients were immunized, eight times in all.

In its sample, this clone was seen a few times. What it binds is not known. The data were produced by immunoSEQ multiplex PCR, yet TCRdb's version contains in-frame clones alone and is incomplete. The profile shows tens of thousands of clones, under 80% of them singletons. Findings and caveats of the study: Evidence of vaccine-induced immune responses was documented in approximately 93% of patients. Pseudoprogression seemed unlinked to shifts in top peripheral T cell clonotypes.

The time point was: week 23, last vaccination. Doses comprised 300 ug of mutant IDH1 20-mer peptide each, plus topical imiquimod. The CDR3 extends over 11 amino acids. Germline V gene data show CDR1 as GTSNPN and CDR2 as SVGIG (reference sequence). V was trimmed by 4 bases and J by 5 bases, leaving 8 bases between them. This chain connects TRBV30 to TRBJ1-1; the D is unclear. The material was PBMCs, obtained from a glioma patient whose treatment included an IDH1 peptide vaccine. The clonotype comes from a man aged 45 to 65 with glioma. The CDR3 bases are TGTGCCTGGACCCGAAGGACTGAAGCTTTCTTT. It specifies CAWTRRTEAFF. The full variable domain, completed using reference TRBV30 and TRBJ1-1, is SQTIHQWPATLVQPVGSPLSLECTVEGTSNPNLYWYRQAAGRGLQLLFYSVGIGQISSEVPQNLSASRPQDRQFILSSKKLLLSDSGFYLCAWTRRTEAFFGQGTRLTVV.